These 20 T cell receptor beta chains originate from one sample sequenced in a study of T cells expressing NK-cell markers (dated by TCRdb to 2018 to 2020). The library was produced with 5' RACE. Instrument on record: Illumina HiSeq 2000. After reprocessing by TCRdb, each CDR3 protein sequence is one entry, and no DNA is given. The sample table on file contains roughly 430,000 distinct CDR3 sequences. Clones ranked in the top ten supply 7.3% of the sample. Input material: blood T cells: a sorted CD56 or NKG2C T cell subset, CD4+ or CD8+ T cells, or bulk PBMC T cells (not recorded which). Receptor source: a woman aged 18-70 years in good health.

This rearrangement joins TRBV5-1 to TRBJ1-2; TCRdb selects TRBD1, and the lack of DNA leaves this call unchecked. Germline CDR1 SGHRS, CDR2 YFSETQ. The CDR3 runs 15 residues. The CDR3 loop is CASSRDGLGDYGYTF.

The chain joins TRBV7-2 to TRBJ1-2. The germline gives CDR1 SGHTA, CDR2 FQGNSA. The CDR3 runs 13 residues. CDR3 protein: CASTTTGTDGYTF.

J is TRBJ2-5 and V is TRBV4-2; TCRdb calls TRBD2, which cannot be checked without DNA. Germline lookup yields CDR1 LGHNA and CDR2 YNFKEQ. The CDR3 length is 17 residues. The CDR3: CASSQGASGRDQETQYF.

CDR3 amino acids: CASSQGEGVGNTIYF. This chain uses TRBV4-3 with TRBJ1-3; TCRdb returns TRBD1, unconfirmable since there is no DNA. This CDR3 has 15 residues. Germline CDR1 LGHNA, CDR2 YSLEER.

The chain has TRBV5-1 and TRBJ1-2; TCRdb outputs TRBD1, but without DNA this stays unchecked. CDR1 is SGHRS and CDR2 is YFSETQ in the germline V gene. This CDR3 is built from 14 residues. The CDR3 protein is CASREGASSYGYTF.

This chain connects TRBV20-1 to TRBJ2-2; without DNA, the TCRdb call of TRBD2 cannot be checked. Germline V gene sequence: CDR1 DFQATT, CDR2 SNEGSKA (reference sequence). This CDR3 has 14 residues. CDR3 region: CSARAGGLTGELFF.

CDR3 loop: CASSQGLAGAVEQYF. The V gene is TRBV4-3, the J gene TRBJ2-7; TCRdb's D gene call, TRBD2, goes unchecked for lack of DNA. This CDR3 region has 15 residues. The germline V gene encodes CDR1 LGHNA and CDR2 YSLEER.

This chain links TRBV3-1 with TRBJ1-5. Germline V lookup: CDR1 LGHDT, CDR2 YNNKEL (reference sequence). This CDR3 is 15 amino acids long. The CDR3 protein is CASSPQLAGNQPQHF.

The rearrangement joins TRBV10-2 to TRBJ1-2. Per germline, CDR1 WSHSY and CDR2 SAAADI. This CDR3 comprises 16 residues. The CDR3 is CASSDLLREDNYGYTF.

This rearrangement joins TRBV20-1 to TRBJ2-1. Germline V gives CDR1 DFQATT, CDR2 SNEGSKA (reference sequence). This CDR3 is 13 amino acids long. Here the CDR3 reads CSATSAVYNEQFF.

The rearrangement joins TRBV20-1 to TRBJ2-4. Per germline, CDR1 DFQATT and CDR2 SNEGSKA (reference sequence). This CDR3 contains 11 residues. The CDR3 spells CSASAKNIQYF.

This chain uses TRBV20-1 with TRBJ1-4. The CDR3 spans 13 residues. From germline, CDR1 is DFQATT and CDR2 SNEGSKA (reference sequence). The CDR3 here is CSARPPVGEKLFF.

The V call is TRBV20-1, the J call TRBJ2-2; checking the TCRdb D call of TRBD1 is not possible without DNA. This CDR3 contains 12 residues. The V gene's germline CDR1 is DFQATT and CDR2 SNEGSKA (reference sequence). The CDR3: CSALPGTGELFF.

The chain carries TRBV20-1 and TRBJ2-1; TCRdb returns TRBD2, unconfirmable since there is no DNA. This CDR3 is built from 13 residues. Germline CDR1 is DFQATT and CDR2 is SNEGSKA (reference sequence). The CDR3 spells CSARGGTSWAQFF.

Here the CDR3 reads CGGTSDQETQYF. The chain carries TRBV7-3 and TRBJ2-5; absent DNA, TCRdb's TRBD2 call cannot be checked. This CDR3 region has 12 residues. The germline V gene encodes CDR1 SGHTA and CDR2 FQGTGA.

The chain uses TRBV12-3 or TRBV12-4 and TRBJ1-2; TCRdb indicates TRBD1, and absent DNA this call remains unverified. This CDR3 is 14 amino acids long. CDR3 loop: CASSGGPPNYGYTF.

The V and J genes are TRBV27 and TRBJ2-3; TCRdb picks TRBD2, but there is no DNA to check that call. The CDR3 totals 16 residues. From germline, CDR1 is MNHEY and CDR2 SMNVEV (reference sequence). The CDR3 sequence: CASSKTGTSGTDTQYF.

This CDR3 reads CASSVAADRNYGYTF. The chain links TRBV9 to TRBJ1-2. The CDR3 loop spans 15 amino acids. Germline V lookup: CDR1 SGDLS, CDR2 YYNGEE.

The chain's CDR3 is CSALRVNTGELFF. This sequence joins TRBV20-1 and TRBJ2-2; TCRdb's assignment of TRBD2 cannot be checked, as there is no DNA. This CDR3 is 13 amino acids long. The germline V gene encodes CDR1 DFQATT and CDR2 SNEGSKA (reference sequence).

The chain is built from TRBV11-2 and TRBJ2-2; there is no DNA to check the TCRdb D call of TRBD1. CDR1 and CDR2 from the germline V gene are SGHAT and FQNNGV. The CDR3 contains 15 residues. The CDR3 is CASGSEGARTGELFF.